The rows below give T cell receptor beta chains drawn from one sample of a study of shared clonotypes between healthy human individuals. Produced via immunoSEQ multiplex PCR; TCRdb's table is partial and in-frame only. The repertoire holds about 1 million clones, with around three quarters as singletons. The source material was memory CD4+ T cells from PBMCs. These receptors all stem from a man aged 18 to 30 in good health. Some clones in this sample may be carry-over from other donors' samples. CDR3s include the opening cysteine and the closing phenylalanine or tryptophan. Each record gives: V gene, J gene, clone size, D gene, CDR3 DNA, CDR3 protein. The D gene is left open where the match is weak. The size entry is marked missing in some rows and otherwise reads once, few, many or a size class.

TRBV18	TRBJ1-5	NA	NA	TGTGCCAGCTCCGAAACGCCAAGGGGGGCCGGCAATCAGCCCCAGCATTTT	CASSETPRGAGNQPQHF
TRBV7-9	TRBJ1-1	NA	TRBD1	TGTGCCAGCAGCTGGGACAGCCCGAACACTGAAGCTTTCTTT	CASSWDSPNTEAFF
TRBV6-6	TRBJ2-3	many	TRBD2	TGTGCCAGCAGTTACAAGCGGGACACAGATACGCAGTATTTT	CASSYKRDTDTQYF
TRBV7-6	TRBJ2-1	NA	TRBD2	TGTGCCAGCAGCTTAGCACCTAGCGGGAGCAAAAATGAGCAGTTCTTC	CASSLAPSGSKNEQFF
TRBV18	TRBJ2-4	NA	TRBD1	TGTGCCAGCTCCCCGCCGGGACAGCAAATGGTCATTCAGTACTTC	CASSPPGQQMVIQYF
TRBV5-1	TRBJ2-7	NA	TRBD2	TGCGCCAGCAGCTTGGTGCTAGCGGGAGGGTACGAGCAGTACTTC	CASSLVLAGGYEQYF
TRBV18	TRBJ2-5	few	TRBD2	TGTGCCAGCTCACCACAGGCGGCTAGCGGGAAGGAGACCCAGTACTTC	CASSPQAASGKETQYF
TRBV19	TRBJ2-5	NA	NA	TGTGCCAGTAGTATGGGTAGGGACCAAGAGACCCAGTACTTC	CASSMGRDQETQYF
TRBV28	TRBJ2-1	NA	TRBD2	TGTGCCAGCAGGGGAACTAGCGGAGGGACCTACAATGAGCAGTTCTTC	CASRGTSGGTYNEQFF
TRBV28	TRBJ1-1	NA	NA	TGTGCCAGCGGGCGATTAAACACTGAAGCTTTCTTT	CASGRLNTEAFF
TRBV28	TRBJ2-7	NA	NA	TGTGCCAGCAGTTTGGACAGGTGGGGACTAAACAGTCACGAGCAGTACTTC	CASSLDRWGLNSHEQYF
TRBV5-4	TRBJ2-1	NA	TRBD1	TGTGCCAGCACCATCCCGGGACAGGGGGCGAAGTTAGCGTTCTTC	CASTIPGQGAKLAFF
TRBV7-8	TRBJ2-2	NA	TRBD2	TGTGCCAGCAGCTCCGTCGGGGGGGCTAGTAACACCGGGGAGCTGTTTTTT	CASSSVGGASNTGELFF
TRBV7-8	TRBJ2-3	once	NA	TGTGCCAGCAGCTTAGAAGGGGATACGCAGTATTTT	CASSLEGDTQYF
TRBV4-1	TRBJ2-3	NA	TRBD2	TGCGCCAGCAGCCAAAGGGACGGACTAGCGGGAAGCACAGATACGCAGTATTTT	CASSQRDGLAGSTDTQYF
TRBV5-1	TRBJ2-7	NA	TRBD1	TGCGCCAGCAGCTCGGGGACAGGGACGACCTACGAGCAGTACTTC	CASSSGTGTTYEQYF
TRBV25-1	TRBJ2-1	NA	NA	TGTGCCAGCAGTGGCCCCTCTTTCTACAATGAGCAGTTCTTC	CASSGPSFYNEQFF
TRBV28	TRBJ2-7	NA	TRBD2	TGTGCCAGCAGTTTCCTAGCGGGAGAGGGTAAGCAGTACTTC	CASSFLAGEGKQYF
TRBV4-3	TRBJ2-7	once	NA	TGCGCCAGCAGCCGCCGGAGCGGGACAGCCTACGAGCAGTACTTC	CASSRRSGTAYEQYF
TRBV27	TRBJ1-5	NA	TRBD1	TGTGCCACCACCCGATCGGGGACAGTACCATCGCCCCAGCATTTT	CATTRSGTVPSPQHF
TRBV5-1	TRBJ2-7	NA	TRBD1	TGCGCCAGCAGCTTGGGCCCAGGACAGGGGCAATCGATGCAGTACTTC	CASSLGPGQGQSMQYF
TRBV4-3	TRBJ2-1	NA	NA	TGCGCCAGCAGCCAAGTGTCAGGGCCGCAGTTCTTC	CASSQVSGPQFF